The 12 T cell receptor beta chains below all came from one sample that was sequenced in a study of T-cell reconstitution after alpha-beta-depleted transplantation in children. The TCRbeta library was prepared with unique molecular identifiers. MiXCR, run by TCRdb on the PCR reads, gives a single entry per CDR3 protein. In the table there are approximately 1,000,000 distinct CDR3 sequences, under 30% of which are singletons. The source material was PBMCs, mostly from graft donor cells, sampled 360 days after TCRalphabeta/CD19-depleted stem cell transplant. These TCRs come from a boy under two years old who had a stem cell transplant for SCID, so the T cells may come from the graft donor.

Written as DNA, the CDR3 is TGTGCCAGCAGCCCCCAGCGGGGGATCGGCAACACTGAAGCTTTCTTT. Translating it yields CASSPQRGIGNTEAFF. The gene calls are TRBV6-1 and TRBJ1-1; D might be TRBD1 (5 bases). The CDR3 runs to 16 residues. Between the trimmed V and J ends, which lost 6 bases and 2 bases, there was a span of 19 bases. CDR1 and CDR2 from the germline V gene are MNHNS and SASEGT.

The rearrangement joins TRBV11-1 to TRBJ2-3, with D maybe TRBD2 (6 bases). The V gene's germline CDR1 is SGHAT and CDR2 FQDESV (reference sequence). Trimming shortened V by 6 bases and J by 0 bases, and 19 bases separated the two germline ends. The CDR3 is 17 amino acids. CDR3 DNA: TGTGCCAGCAGACGCAGCGCGGGGCTGGTTAGCACAGATACGCAGTATTTT. Encoded protein: CASRRSAGLVSTDTQYF.

The sample holds a few counts of this clonotype. This chain uses TRBV5-1 with TRBJ2-5; possibly TRBD2 for D (7 bases). The CDR3 runs to 15 residues. Trimming took off 4 bases at V and 5 bases at J, with 18 bases between the two ends. Per the germline V gene, CDR1 is SGHRS and CDR2 is YFSETQ. CDR3 protein: CASSKDGGQEETQYF. CDR3 sequence (DNA): TGCGCCAGCAGCAAAGACGGGGGGCAGGAGGAGACCCAGTACTTC.

This clonotype was detected many times. CDR3 in amino acids: CASSLVGNTDTQYF. The DNA for the CDR3 is TGTGCCAGCAGTTTAGTAGGGAATACAGATACGCAGTATTTT. The rearrangement links TRBV12-3 or TRBV12-4 to TRBJ2-3; D unresolved. V was pared by 1 base and J by 3 bases, with 8 bases between. The CDR3 spans 14 residues.

V gene TRBV2 combines with J gene TRBJ1-5, with D perhaps matching TRBD1 (5 bases). Germline V CDR1 and CDR2: SNHLY, FYNNEI. With 8 bases removed from V and 0 bases from J, the gap between germline ends came to 11 bases. The CDR3 is 14 residues long. CDR3 sequence (DNA): TGTGCCAGCGGACGCGGACATAGCAATCAGCCCCAGCATTTT. It specifies CASGRGHSNQPQHF.

This clonotype came up a few times. The chain couples TRBV5-5 to TRBJ1-4, with TRBD1 as a possible D gene (5 bases). Trimming took off 2 bases at V and 8 bases at J, with 16 bases between the two ends. The germline V gene encodes CDR1 SGHKS and CDR2 YYEKEE (reference sequence). The CDR3 has 15 amino acids. CDR3 amino acids: CASSFGGTGGEKLFF. The DNA of the CDR3 is TGTGCCAGCAGCTTCGGTGGAACCGGGGGGGAAAAACTGTTTTTT. The full variable domain, completed using reference TRBV5-5 and TRBJ1-4, is DAGVTQSPTHLIKTRGQQVTLRCSPISGHKSVSWYQQVLGQGPQFIFQYYEKEERGRGNFPDRFSARQFPNYSSELNVNALLLGDSALYLCASSFGGTGGEKLFFGSGTQLSVL.

This clonotype was seen only a few times. The chain has TRBV6-2 or TRBV6-3 and TRBJ1-1; unclear D gene. Germline CDR1 reads MNHEY; CDR2 reads SVGEGT. V was clipped by 7 bases and J by 5 bases, with 11 bases between them. This CDR3 comprises 12 residues. DNA of the CDR3: TGTGCCAGCATGACCGGACCGACTGAAGCTTTCTTT. It encodes CASMTGPTEAFF.

V and J are TRBV4-2 and TRBJ2-4, with TRBD1 as a possible D gene (5 bases). The length of the CDR3 is 17 residues. The V end was cut by 0 bases, the J end by 5 bases, with 17 bases between. Germline V lookup: CDR1 LGHNA, CDR2 YNFKEQ. The CDR3 loop is CASSQDYRTINQNIQYF. In DNA, the CDR3 is TGTGCCAGCAGCCAAGATTACAGGACCATTAACCAAAACATTCAGTACTTC.

This clonotype was found a few times. The chain carries TRBV11-2 and TRBJ2-7; D is perhaps TRBD1 or TRBD2 (5 bases each). The germline V gene has CDR1 SGHAT and CDR2 FQNNGV. The CDR3 runs to 15 residues. Deletions cut 1 base from V and 3 bases from J, with 13 bases between. CDR3 amino acids: CASSLAEGLYYEQYF. The CDR3 DNA reads TGTGCCAGCAGCTTAGCAGAGGGGTTATACTACGAGCAGTACTTC.

Only a few counts were recorded for this clonotype. The chain is built from TRBV9 and TRBJ2-3; D perhaps matches TRBD2 (5 bases). The CDR3 loop spans 15 amino acids. V dropped 0 bases and J dropped 1 base, with 9 bases sitting between them. The V gene's germline CDR1 is SGDLS and CDR2 YYNGEE. The CDR3 loop is CASSVVDYGTDTQYF. DNA for the CDR3: TGTGCCAGCAGCGTAGTTGACTACGGCACAGATACGCAGTATTTT.

This clonotype was counted a few times. The chain employs TRBV14 and TRBJ2-7, with D possibly TRBD1 on 6 matching bases. V was shortened by 6 bases and J by 2 bases, with 11 bases between the two germline ends. The CDR3 has 13 amino acids. The germline gives CDR1 SGHDN, CDR2 FVKESK. Here the CDR3 reads CASRRTATYEQYF. CDR3 bases: TGTGCCAGCAGAAGGACAGCTACCTACGAGCAGTACTTC.

A few counts support this clonotype. The genes are TRBV6-1 and TRBJ2-2, with 9 bases aligning to TRBD1. Trimming removed 5 bases from V and 5 bases from J; junction bases left unmatched: 6. Germline V gene data show CDR1 as MNHNS and CDR2 as SASEGT. This CDR3 region has 15 residues. The CDR3 loop is CASSRTGERTGELFF. The CDR3 DNA reads as TGTGCCAGCAGTCGGACAGGGGAGAGAACCGGGGAGCTGTTTTTT.